Each of the 21 T cell receptor beta chains below was sequenced from the same sample in a study of T cells after yellow fever vaccination. TCRdb reanalysed the 5' RACE reads using MiXCR and keeps one entry per CDR3 protein. The sample lists approximately 350,000 distinct CDR3 sequences; approximately 10% were seen once. The sequences come from PBMCs, collected on the day of the first yellow fever vaccination. The receptor set was obtained from a man aged 18 to 30 who received the YFV17D yellow fever vaccine.

This clonotype came up many times. The chain recombines TRBV5-4 with TRBJ2-1; the match to TRBD2 covers 10 bases. The CDR3 contains 15 residues. The V and J ends lost 5 bases and 5 bases, in that order; junction bases with no gene match: 7. Germline V gives CDR1 SGHNT, CDR2 YYREEE (reference sequence). The CDR3 region is CASRRTSGINNEQFF. The CDR3, as DNA: TGTGCCAGCAGGCGGACTAGCGGAATAAACAATGAGCAGTTCTTC.

This clonotype was seen many times. The chain links TRBV12-3 or TRBV12-4 to TRBJ2-1; maybe TRBD2 (5 bases). CDR3 length: 16 residues. V lost 5 bases, J lost 0 bases, and 14 bases lay in between. CDR3 loop: CASSLNLAGSYNEQFF. CDR3 bases: TGTGCCAGCAGTCTTAACCTAGCTGGCTCCTACAATGAGCAGTTCTTC.

The chain recombines TRBV24-1 with TRBJ2-5; tentatively, D is TRBD1 or TRBD2 (5 bases each). Germline values: CDR1 KGHDR, CDR2 SFDVKD. This CDR3 has 15 amino acids. Trimming pared 0 bases from V and 2 bases from J, leaving 9 bases between. CDR3 in DNA: TGTGCCACCAGTGATTTGTTGGGGGAGCAAGAGACCCAGTACTTC. Encoded protein: CATSDLLGEQETQYF.

This clonotype occurred a few times. The V call is TRBV2, the J call TRBJ2-7; D unresolved. The CDR3 is 16 amino acids. Germline values: CDR1 SNHLY, CDR2 FYNNEI. V shed 6 bases and J shed 5 bases, with 23 bases lying between them. The DNA for the CDR3 is TGTGCCAGCAGCGTTCCCCGTGACAAGAGGATCCACGAGCAGTACTTC. It yields the protein CASSVPRDKRIHEQYF.

This clonotype was recorded a few times. The V and J genes are TRBV29-1 and TRBJ1-3; the match to TRBD1 covers 7 bases. The CDR3 has 15 residues. Germline CDR1 reads SQVTM; CDR2 reads ANQGSEA. The ends lost 6 bases at V and 4 bases at J; junction bases unmatched: 12. The CDR3 sequence: CSVYTPDRVGNTIYF. In nucleotides, the CDR3 is TGCAGCGTCTATACCCCTGACAGGGTAGGAAACACCATATATTTT.

In this sample, this clonotype turned up a few times. This sequence joins TRBV20-1 and TRBJ2-1, with 11 bases aligning to TRBD2. Trimming removed 2 bases from V and 4 bases from J; junction bases left unmatched: 10. Germline V gives CDR1 DFQATT, CDR2 SNEGSKA (reference sequence). The CDR3 contains 17 residues. Written as DNA, the CDR3 is TGCAGTGCTAGACAAAGAGTAGCGGGGGGGCGGTACAATGAGCAGTTCTTC. It specifies CSARQRVAGGRYNEQFF.

There are many counts of this clonotype. CDR3 DNA sequence: TGTGCCAGCAGCTTGGCTAGGACAGGTTTAAATGAGCAGTTCTTC. Translating gives CASSLARTGLNEQFF. V usage is TRBV5-4 and J usage is TRBJ2-1, with TRBD1 identical over 7 bases. The ends lost 0 bases at V and 7 bases at J; junction bases unmatched: 7. CDR3 length: 15 amino acids. Germline CDR1 SGHNT, CDR2 YYREEE (reference sequence).

This clonotype was seen a handful of times. The rearrangement uses TRBV27 and TRBJ1-1; D unclear. This CDR3 region has 14 residues. V was clipped by 3 bases and J by 8 bases, with 16 bases between them. CDR1 MNHEY and CDR2 SMNVEV come from the germline V gene (reference sequence). The CDR3, as DNA: TGTGCCAGCAGTTTCCTCGCGAGTTTGAGCGAAGCTTTCTTT. Protein: CASSFLASLSEAFF.

V is TRBV19 and J is TRBJ2-5; unclear D gene. The V end was cut by 1 base, the J end by 0 bases, with 9 bases between. The germline V gene has CDR1 LNHDA and CDR2 SQIVND (reference sequence). This CDR3 contains 15 residues. The CDR3 region is CASSIGYTYQETQYF. In DNA form, the CDR3 reads TGTGCCAGTAGTATAGGGTATACGTACCAAGAGACCCAGTACTTC. Supplemented by reference TRBV19 and TRBJ2-5, the full variable domain reads DGGITQSPKYLFRKEGQNVTLSCEQNLNHDAMYWYRQDPGQGLRLIYYSQIVNDFQKGDIAEGYSVSREKKESFPLTVTSAQKNPTAFYLCASSIGYTYQETQYFGPGTRLLVL.

By sample share, this clonotype is medium-sized. This chain connects TRBV10-3 to TRBJ2-1; no clear D gene. The CDR3 has 14 amino acids. Germline CDR1 is ENHRY and CDR2 is SYGVKD. Trimming cost V 8 bases and J 1 base, with 12 bases left between them. The CDR3 region is CAIRRLGSYNEQFF. Written as DNA, the CDR3 is TGTGCCATCCGACGGTTAGGGTCCTACAATGAGCAGTTCTTC.

The chain joins TRBV7-9 to TRBJ2-7; tentatively, D is TRBD1 (6 bases). This CDR3 spans 14 amino acids. Looked up from germline, CDR1 is SEHNR and CDR2 is FQNEAQ (reference sequence). V lost 4 bases and J lost 2, with 12 bases in between. In DNA, the CDR3 is TGTGCCAGCAGCTCAGGACAGAATCCCTACGAGCAGTACGTC. Translation gives CASSSGQNPYEQYV.

The CDR3 DNA reads as TGTGCCAGCAGTTACGGGGGGAAGAACGCCAAAAACATTCAGTACTTC. Translating it yields CASSYGGKNAKNIQYF. V usage is TRBV6-5 and J usage is TRBJ2-4; D possibly corresponds to TRBD2 (6 bases). V lost 2 bases, J lost 1 base, and 12 bases lay in between. The germline V gene has CDR1 MNHEY and CDR2 SVGAGI. The CDR3 is 16 residues long.

This clonotype was seen at least ten times. The rearrangement uses TRBV5-1 and TRBJ2-7; D gene unclear. Trimming removed 1 base at V and 4 bases at J, with 6 bases between. The V gene's germline CDR1 is SGHRS and CDR2 YFSETQ. The CDR3 runs to 12 residues. CDR3 nucleotides: TGCGCCAGCAGCTTGTGGGCTTACGAGCAGTACTTC. It translates to CASSLWAYEQYF.

V is TRBV11-1 and J is TRBJ2-7, with 7 bases matching TRBD1. The CDR3 consists of 20 residues. V gave up 6 bases and J gave up 0 bases; unmatched junction bases: 23. Germline V gene data show CDR1 as SGHAT and CDR2 as FQDESV (reference sequence). The CDR3, as DNA: TGTGCCAGCAGTTTTATACCAGGGGGAGATCTGGCCTTGAGCTCCTACGAGCAGTACGTC. Translated: CASSFIPGGDLALSSYEQYV.

The V call is TRBV20-1, the J call TRBJ2-7, with D maybe TRBD1 (6 bases). V lost 4 bases to trimming and J lost 7 bases, with 23 bases between them. Germline lookup yields CDR1 DFQATT and CDR2 SNEGSKA (reference sequence). CDR3 size: 15 residues. CDR3 DNA sequence: TGCAGTGCTACCGGGACAACCGAAAGTGGGGGAGAGCAGTACTTC. Its translation is CSATGTTESGGEQYF.

This clonotype was counted between two and nine times. The rearrangement joins TRBV12-3 or TRBV12-4 to TRBJ1-2, with 7 bases lining up with TRBD1. CDR3 length equals 18 residues. Unmatched junction bases numbered 18, after V lost 3 bases and J lost 5 bases. The CDR3 sequence: CASSFSGQSDLPWYGYTF. CDR3 sequence (DNA): TGTGCCAGCAGTTTTTCGGGACAGTCCGACCTCCCTTGGTATGGCTACACCTTC.

The CDR3 coding sequence is TGTGCCAGCAGCTTCAGACGGACCAGGGAAAACATTCAGTACTTC. Protein product: CASSFRRTRENIQYF. The rearrangement uses TRBV11-2 and TRBJ2-4; the D gene is possibly TRBD1 (5 bases). With 3 bases removed from V and 5 bases from J, the gap between germline ends came to 14 bases. Germline V gene lookup returns CDR1 SGHAT and CDR2 FQNNGV. There are 15 residues in the CDR3.

The sample holds many counts of this clonotype. The gene calls are TRBV12-3 or TRBV12-4 and TRBJ1-6; D gene ambiguous. V lost 5 bases and J lost 9, with 8 bases in between. The CDR3 consists of 12 residues. CDR3 amino acids: CASSPPFSPLHF. Here the CDR3 DNA reads TGTGCCAGCAGTCCCCCCTTTTCACCCCTCCACTTT.

The chain uses TRBV6-5 and TRBJ2-2; the match to TRBD1 covers 7 bases. The germline V gene has CDR1 MNHEY and CDR2 SVGAGI. V was pared by 0 bases and J by 3 bases, with 4 bases of the junction left unmatched. The CDR3 has 16 amino acids. The DNA of the CDR3 is TGTGCCAGCAGTTACTCCTGGACAGGTTACACCGGGGAGCTGTTTTTT. It encodes CASSYSWTGYTGELFF.

This clonotype was seen more than once but under ten times. V gene TRBV28 combines with J gene TRBJ1-5; D not certain. Germline CDR1 and CDR2: MDHEN and SYDVKM. CDR3 length equals 13 residues. V lost 7 bases and J 4 bases, leaving 11 bases between the germline ends. Here the CDR3 DNA reads TGTGCCAGCAATACGGGCTGGAATCAGCCCCAGCATTTT. Amino acids: CASNTGWNQPQHF.

The V and J genes are TRBV12-3 or TRBV12-4 and TRBJ2-1; the D is unclear. Trimming took off 6 bases at V and 8 bases at J, with 8 bases between the two ends. The CDR3 has 11 residues. CDR3 region: CASRRVDEQFF. In DNA form, the CDR3 reads TGTGCCAGCAGACGAGTCGATGAGCAGTTCTTC.